This paragraph reports one T cell receptor beta chain. The data are from a study of T cell responses to AZD1222 COVID-19 vaccine. Measured with immunoSEQ multiplex PCR; TCRdb has only the in-frame clones, and not every one. The table includes about 150,000 clones, 90% detected once. V lost 3 bases to trimming and J lost 7 bases, with 10 bases between them. Germline lookup yields CDR1 MRHNA and CDR2 SNTAGT. The CDR3 is made up of 14 amino acids. The rearrangement links TRBV6-4 to TRBJ1-6, with D possibly being TRBD1 (5 bases). This TCR came from an adult who received the AZD1222 COVID-19 vaccine. Material: peripheral blood, obtained 28 days after the second AZD1222 dose. The CDR3 region is CASSEVEGNSPLHF. The CDR3 coding sequence is TGTGCCAGCAGTGAGGTGGAGGGGAATTCACCCCTCCACTTT.